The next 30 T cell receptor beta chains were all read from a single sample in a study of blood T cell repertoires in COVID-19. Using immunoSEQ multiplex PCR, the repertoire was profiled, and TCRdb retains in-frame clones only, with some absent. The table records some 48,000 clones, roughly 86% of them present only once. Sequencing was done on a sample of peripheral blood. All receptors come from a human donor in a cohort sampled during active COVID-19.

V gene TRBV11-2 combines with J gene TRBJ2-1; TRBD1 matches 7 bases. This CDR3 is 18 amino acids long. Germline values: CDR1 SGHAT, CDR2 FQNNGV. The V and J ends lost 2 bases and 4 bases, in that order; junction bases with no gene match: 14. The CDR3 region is CASSLQGQVRRDYNEQFF. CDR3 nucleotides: TGTGCCAGCAGCTTACAAGGACAGGTCCGTCGCGATTACAATGAGCAGTTCTTC. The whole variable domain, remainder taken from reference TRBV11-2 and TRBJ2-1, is EAGVAQSPRYKIIEKRQSVAFWCNPISGHATLYWYQQILGQGPKLLIQFQNNGVVDDSQLPKDRFSAERLKGVDSTLKIQPAKLEDSAVYLCASSLQGQVRRDYNEQFFGPGTRLTVL.

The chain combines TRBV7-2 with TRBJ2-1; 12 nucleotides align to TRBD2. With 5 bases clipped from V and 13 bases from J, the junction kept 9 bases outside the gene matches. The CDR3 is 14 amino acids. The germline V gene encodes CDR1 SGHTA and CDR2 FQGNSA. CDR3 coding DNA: TGTGCCAGCAGCCGGAACCTAGCGGGAGGGCTACAGTTCTTC. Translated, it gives CASSRNLAGGLQFF.

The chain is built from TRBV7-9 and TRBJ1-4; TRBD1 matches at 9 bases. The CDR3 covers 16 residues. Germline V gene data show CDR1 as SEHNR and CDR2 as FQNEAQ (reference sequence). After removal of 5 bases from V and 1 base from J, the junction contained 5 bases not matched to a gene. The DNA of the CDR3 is TGTGCCAGCAGCCTAACAGGGGGCAGAACTAATGAAAAACTGTTTTTT. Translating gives CASSLTGGRTNEKLFF.

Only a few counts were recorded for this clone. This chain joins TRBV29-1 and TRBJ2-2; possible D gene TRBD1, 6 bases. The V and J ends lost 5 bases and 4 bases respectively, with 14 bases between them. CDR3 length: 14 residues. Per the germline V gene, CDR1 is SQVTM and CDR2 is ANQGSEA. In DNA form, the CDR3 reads TGCAGCGTTTTAGTATCCAGGGGCACCGGGGAGCTGTTTTTT. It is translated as CSVLVSRGTGELFF.

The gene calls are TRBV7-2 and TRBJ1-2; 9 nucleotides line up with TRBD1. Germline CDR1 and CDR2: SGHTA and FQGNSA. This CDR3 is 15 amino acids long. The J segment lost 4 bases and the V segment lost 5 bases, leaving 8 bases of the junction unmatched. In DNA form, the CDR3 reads TGTGCCAGCAGCACGGACAGGGGCGGTAGCTATGGCTACACCTTC. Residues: CASSTDRGGSYGYTF.

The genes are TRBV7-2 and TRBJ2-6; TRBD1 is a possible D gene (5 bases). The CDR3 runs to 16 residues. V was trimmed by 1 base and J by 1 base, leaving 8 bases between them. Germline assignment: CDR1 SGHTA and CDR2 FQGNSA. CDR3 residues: CASSLVAGSGANVLTF. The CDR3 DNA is TGTGCCAGCAGCTTAGTGGCAGGGTCTGGGGCCAACGTCCTGACTTTC.

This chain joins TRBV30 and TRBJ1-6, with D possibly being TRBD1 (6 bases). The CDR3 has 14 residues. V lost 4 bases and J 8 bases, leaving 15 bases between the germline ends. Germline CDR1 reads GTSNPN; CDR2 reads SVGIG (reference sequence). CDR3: CAWTQNRDHSPLHF. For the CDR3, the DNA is TGTGCCTGGACTCAAAACAGGGATCATTCACCCCTCCACTTT.

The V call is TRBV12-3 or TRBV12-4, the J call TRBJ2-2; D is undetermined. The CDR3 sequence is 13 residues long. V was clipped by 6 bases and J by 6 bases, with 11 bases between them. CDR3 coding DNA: TGTGCCAGCAGACCGACAAACCCCGGGGAGCTGTTTTTT. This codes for CASRPTNPGELFF.

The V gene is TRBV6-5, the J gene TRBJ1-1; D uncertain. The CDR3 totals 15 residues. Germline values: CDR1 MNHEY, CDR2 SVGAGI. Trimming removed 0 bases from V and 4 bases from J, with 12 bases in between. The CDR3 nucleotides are TGTGCCAGCAGTTACTCGTACAACCGGGGCACTGAAGCTTTCTTT. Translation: CASSYSYNRGTEAFF.

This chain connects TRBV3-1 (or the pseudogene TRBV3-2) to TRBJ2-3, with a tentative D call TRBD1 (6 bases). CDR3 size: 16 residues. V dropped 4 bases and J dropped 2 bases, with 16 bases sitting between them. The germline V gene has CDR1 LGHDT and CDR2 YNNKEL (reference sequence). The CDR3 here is CASSPLKKGVTDTQYF. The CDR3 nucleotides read TGTGCCAGCAGCCCCCTGAAAAAGGGGGTCACAGATACGCAGTATTTT.

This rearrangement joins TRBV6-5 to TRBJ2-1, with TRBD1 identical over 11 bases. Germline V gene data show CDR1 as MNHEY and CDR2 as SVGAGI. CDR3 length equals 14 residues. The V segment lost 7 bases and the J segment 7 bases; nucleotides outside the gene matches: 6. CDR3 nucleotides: TGTGCCAGCAACGCCCGGGACAGGGGGAATGAGCAGTTCTTC. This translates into CASNARDRGNEQFF.

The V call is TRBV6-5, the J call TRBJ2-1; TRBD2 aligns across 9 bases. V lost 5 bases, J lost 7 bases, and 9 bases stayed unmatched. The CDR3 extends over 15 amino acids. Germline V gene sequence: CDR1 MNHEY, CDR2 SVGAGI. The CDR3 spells CASSPTSGRINEQFF. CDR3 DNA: TGTGCCAGCAGTCCAACTAGCGGGCGGATTAATGAGCAGTTCTTC.

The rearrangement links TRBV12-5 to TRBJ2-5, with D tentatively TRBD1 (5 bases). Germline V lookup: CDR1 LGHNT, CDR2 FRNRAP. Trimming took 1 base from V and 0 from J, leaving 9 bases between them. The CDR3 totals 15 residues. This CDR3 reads CASGLDRQYQETQYF. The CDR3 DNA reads TGTGCTAGTGGTTTGGACAGACAGTACCAAGAGACCCAGTACTTC.

In DNA, the CDR3 is TGTGCCAGCAGCGTAGGGGGGGAGGGCTATTCACCCCTCCACTTT. It translates to CASSVGGEGYSPLHF. The chain employs TRBV9 and TRBJ1-6; D is possibly TRBD1 (5 bases). The germline CDR1 and CDR2 sequences are SGDLS and YYNGEE. The CDR3 extends over 15 amino acids. The V gene lost 0 bases and the J gene lost 8 bases, with 12 bases spanning the gap.

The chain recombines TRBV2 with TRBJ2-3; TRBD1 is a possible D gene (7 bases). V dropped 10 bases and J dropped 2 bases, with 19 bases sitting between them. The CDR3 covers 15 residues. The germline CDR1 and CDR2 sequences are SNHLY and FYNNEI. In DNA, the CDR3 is TGTGCCACTACTGTCGGGGGACAGACCACAGATACGCAGTATTTT. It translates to CATTVGGQTTDTQYF.

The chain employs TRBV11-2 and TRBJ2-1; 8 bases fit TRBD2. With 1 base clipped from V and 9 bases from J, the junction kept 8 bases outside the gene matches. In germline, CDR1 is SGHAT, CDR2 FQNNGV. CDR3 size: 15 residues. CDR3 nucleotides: TGTGCCAGCAGCTTAGTTGTTAGCGGGGTCACTGAGCAGTTCTTC. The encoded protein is CASSLVVSGVTEQFF.

CDR3 bases: TGTGCCAGCAGCTCCGGACACCTACGAGTACACTATGGCTACACCTTC. Translated: CASSSGHLRVHYGYTF. The chain carries TRBV7-8 and TRBJ1-2; a weak D match, TRBD1 (5 bases). Germline values: CDR1 SGHVS, CDR2 FQNEAQ. CDR3 length: 16 amino acids. V lost 4 bases, J lost 3 bases, and 18 bases lay in between.

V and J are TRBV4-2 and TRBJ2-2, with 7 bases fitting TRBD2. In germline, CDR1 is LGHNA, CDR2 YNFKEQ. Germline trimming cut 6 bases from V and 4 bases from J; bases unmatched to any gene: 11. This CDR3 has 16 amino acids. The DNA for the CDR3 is TGTGCCAGCAGTTCCTCGGGGGGACTACCCACCGGGGAGCTGTTTTTT. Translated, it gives CASSSSGGLPTGELFF.

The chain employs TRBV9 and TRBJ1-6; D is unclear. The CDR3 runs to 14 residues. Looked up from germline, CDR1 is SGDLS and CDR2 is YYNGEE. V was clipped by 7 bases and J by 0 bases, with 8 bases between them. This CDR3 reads CASGPSSYNSPLHF. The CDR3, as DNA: TGTGCCAGCGGGCCGAGCTCCTATAATTCACCCCTCCACTTT.

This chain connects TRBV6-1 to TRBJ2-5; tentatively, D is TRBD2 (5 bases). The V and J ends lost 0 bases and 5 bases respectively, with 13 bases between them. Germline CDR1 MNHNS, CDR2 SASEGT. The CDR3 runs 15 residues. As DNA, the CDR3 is TGTGCCAGCAGTGAAGCATCGGGGTTATGGGAGACCCAGTACTTC. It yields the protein CASSEASGLWETQYF.

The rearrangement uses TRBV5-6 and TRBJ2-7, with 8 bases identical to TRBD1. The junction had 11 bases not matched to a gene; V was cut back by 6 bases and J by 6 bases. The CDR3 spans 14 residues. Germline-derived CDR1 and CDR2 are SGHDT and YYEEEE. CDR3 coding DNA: TGTGCCAGCACCCAGGGGGCGGGTAATTTCGAGCAGTACTTC. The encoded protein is CASTQGAGNFEQYF.

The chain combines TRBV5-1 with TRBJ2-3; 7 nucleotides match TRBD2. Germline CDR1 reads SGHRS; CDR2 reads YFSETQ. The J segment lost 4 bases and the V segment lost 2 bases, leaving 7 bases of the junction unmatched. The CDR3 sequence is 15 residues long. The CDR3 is CASSLGGSVSDTQYF. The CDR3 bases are TGCGCCAGCAGCTTAGGCGGGAGTGTTTCAGATACGCAGTATTTT.

CDR3 in amino acids: CASSLDRNPPNNEQFF. As DNA, the CDR3 is TGTGCCAGCAGCTTAGACAGGAACCCACCAAACAATGAGCAGTTCTTC. This chain connects TRBV7-2 to TRBJ2-1; weak D call: TRBD1 (5 bases). With 1 base removed from V and 5 bases from J, the gap between germline ends came to 15 bases. The germline CDR1 and CDR2 sequences are SGHTA and FQGNSA. The CDR3 spans 16 residues.

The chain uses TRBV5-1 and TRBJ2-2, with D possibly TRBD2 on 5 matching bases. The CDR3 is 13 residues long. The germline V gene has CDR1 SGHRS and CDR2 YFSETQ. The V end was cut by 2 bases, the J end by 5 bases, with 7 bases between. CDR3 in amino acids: CASSFGLTGELFF. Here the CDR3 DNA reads TGCGCCAGCAGCTTTGGACTTACCGGGGAGCTGTTTTTT. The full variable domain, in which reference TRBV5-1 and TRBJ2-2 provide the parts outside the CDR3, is KAGVTQTPRYLIKTRGQQVTLSCSPISGHRSVSWYQQTPGQGLQFLFEYFSETQRNKGNFPGRFSGRQFSNSRSEMNVSTLELGDSALYLCASSFGLTGELFFGEGSRLTVL.

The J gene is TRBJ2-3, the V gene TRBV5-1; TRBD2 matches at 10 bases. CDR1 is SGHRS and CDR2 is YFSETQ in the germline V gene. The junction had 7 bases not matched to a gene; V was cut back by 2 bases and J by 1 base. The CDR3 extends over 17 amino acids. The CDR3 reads CASSLGSSGSGTDTQYF. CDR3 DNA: TGCGCCAGCAGCTTAGGGTCTAGCGGGAGTGGCACAGATACGCAGTATTTT.

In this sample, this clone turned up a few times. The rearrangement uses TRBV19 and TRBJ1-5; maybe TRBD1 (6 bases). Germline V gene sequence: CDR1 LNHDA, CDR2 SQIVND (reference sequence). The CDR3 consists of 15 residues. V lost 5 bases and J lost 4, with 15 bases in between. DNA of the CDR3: TGTGCCAGTAGTCCGGGACAAAGCCGGAATCAGCCCCAGCATTTT. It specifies CASSPGQSRNQPQHF.

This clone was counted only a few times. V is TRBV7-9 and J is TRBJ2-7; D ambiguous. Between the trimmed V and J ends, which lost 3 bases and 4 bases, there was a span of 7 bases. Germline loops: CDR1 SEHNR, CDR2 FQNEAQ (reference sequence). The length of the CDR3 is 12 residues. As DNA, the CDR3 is TGTGCCAGCAGCTTTGTACAGTACGAGCAGTACTTC. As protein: CASSFVQYEQYF.

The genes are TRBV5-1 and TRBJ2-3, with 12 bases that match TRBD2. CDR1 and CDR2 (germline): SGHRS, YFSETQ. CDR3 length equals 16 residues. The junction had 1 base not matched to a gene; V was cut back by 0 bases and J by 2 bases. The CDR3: CASSLGLAGDTDTQYF. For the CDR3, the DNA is TGCGCCAGCAGCTTGGGACTAGCGGGAGACACAGATACGCAGTATTTT.

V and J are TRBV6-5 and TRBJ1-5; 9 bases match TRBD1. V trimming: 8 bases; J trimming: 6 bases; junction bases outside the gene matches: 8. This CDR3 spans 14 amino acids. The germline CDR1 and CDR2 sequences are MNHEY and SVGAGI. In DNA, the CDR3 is TGTGCCAGCGCACGGACAGGGGAAGGTCAGCCCCAGCATTTT. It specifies CASARTGEGQPQHF.

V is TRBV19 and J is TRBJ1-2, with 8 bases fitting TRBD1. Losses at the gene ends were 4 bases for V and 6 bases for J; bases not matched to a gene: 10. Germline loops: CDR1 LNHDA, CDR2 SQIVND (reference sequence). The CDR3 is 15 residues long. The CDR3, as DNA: TGTGCCAGTAGTAGAACGGGACAGGTACTGAATGGCTACACCTTC. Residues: CASSRTGQVLNGYTF.